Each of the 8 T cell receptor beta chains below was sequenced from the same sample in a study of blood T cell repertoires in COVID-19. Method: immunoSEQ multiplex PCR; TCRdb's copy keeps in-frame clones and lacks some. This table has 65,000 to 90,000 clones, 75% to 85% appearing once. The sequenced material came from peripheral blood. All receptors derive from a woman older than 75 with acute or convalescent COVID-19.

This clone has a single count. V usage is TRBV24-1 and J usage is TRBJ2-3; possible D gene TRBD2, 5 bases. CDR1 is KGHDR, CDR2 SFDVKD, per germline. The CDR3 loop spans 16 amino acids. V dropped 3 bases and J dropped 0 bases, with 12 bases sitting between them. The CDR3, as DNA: TGTGCCACCAGTGATATTCCGGGCGGGAGCACAGATACGCAGTATTTT. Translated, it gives CATSDIPGGSTDTQYF.

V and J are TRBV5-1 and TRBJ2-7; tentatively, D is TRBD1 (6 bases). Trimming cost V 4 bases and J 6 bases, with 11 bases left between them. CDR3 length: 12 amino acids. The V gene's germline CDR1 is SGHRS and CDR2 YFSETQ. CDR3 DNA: TGCGCCAGCAGCGACAGGCAATCCGAGCAGTACTTC. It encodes CASSDRQSEQYF.

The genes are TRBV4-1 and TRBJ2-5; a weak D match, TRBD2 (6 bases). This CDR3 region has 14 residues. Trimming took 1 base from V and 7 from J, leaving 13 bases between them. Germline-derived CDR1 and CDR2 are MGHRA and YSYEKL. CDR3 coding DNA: TGCGCCAGCAGCCAAGTTTTACTGGAGGGGACCCAGTACTTC. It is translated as CASSQVLLEGTQYF.

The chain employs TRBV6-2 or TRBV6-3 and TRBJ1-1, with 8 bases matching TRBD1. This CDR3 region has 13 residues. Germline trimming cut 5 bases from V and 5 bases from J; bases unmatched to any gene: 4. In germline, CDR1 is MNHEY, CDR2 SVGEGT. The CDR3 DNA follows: TGTGCCAGCAGTGGGGACAGGACTACTGAAGCTTTCTTT. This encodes CASSGDRTTEAFF.

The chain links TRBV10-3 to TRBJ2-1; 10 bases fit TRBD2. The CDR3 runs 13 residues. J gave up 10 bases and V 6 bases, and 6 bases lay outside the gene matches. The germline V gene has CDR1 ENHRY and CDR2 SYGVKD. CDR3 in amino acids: CAISPSGSGEQFF. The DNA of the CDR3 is TGTGCCATCAGCCCTAGCGGGAGTGGAGAGCAGTTCTTC.

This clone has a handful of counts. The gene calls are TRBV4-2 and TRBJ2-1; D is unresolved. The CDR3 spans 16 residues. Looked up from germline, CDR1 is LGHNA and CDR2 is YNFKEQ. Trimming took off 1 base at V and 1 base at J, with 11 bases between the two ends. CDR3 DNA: TGTGCCAGCAGCCAAGCTCGGTCTAGTTCCTACAATGAGCAGTTCTTC. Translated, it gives CASSQARSSSYNEQFF.

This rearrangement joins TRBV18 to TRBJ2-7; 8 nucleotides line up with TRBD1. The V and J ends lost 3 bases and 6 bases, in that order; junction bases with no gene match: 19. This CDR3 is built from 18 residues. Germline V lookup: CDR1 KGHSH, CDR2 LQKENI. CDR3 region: CASSPPGTGPWGIAEQYF. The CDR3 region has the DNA TGTGCCAGCTCACCTCCCGGGACAGGACCCTGGGGGATCGCCGAGCAGTACTTC.

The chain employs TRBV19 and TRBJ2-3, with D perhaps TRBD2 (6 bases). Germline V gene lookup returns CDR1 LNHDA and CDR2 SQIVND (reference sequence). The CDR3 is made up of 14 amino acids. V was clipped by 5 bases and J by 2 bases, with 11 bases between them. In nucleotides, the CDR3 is TGTGCCAGTAGTGTCGCGGGGATCACAGATACGCAGTATTTT. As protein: CASSVAGITDTQYF.